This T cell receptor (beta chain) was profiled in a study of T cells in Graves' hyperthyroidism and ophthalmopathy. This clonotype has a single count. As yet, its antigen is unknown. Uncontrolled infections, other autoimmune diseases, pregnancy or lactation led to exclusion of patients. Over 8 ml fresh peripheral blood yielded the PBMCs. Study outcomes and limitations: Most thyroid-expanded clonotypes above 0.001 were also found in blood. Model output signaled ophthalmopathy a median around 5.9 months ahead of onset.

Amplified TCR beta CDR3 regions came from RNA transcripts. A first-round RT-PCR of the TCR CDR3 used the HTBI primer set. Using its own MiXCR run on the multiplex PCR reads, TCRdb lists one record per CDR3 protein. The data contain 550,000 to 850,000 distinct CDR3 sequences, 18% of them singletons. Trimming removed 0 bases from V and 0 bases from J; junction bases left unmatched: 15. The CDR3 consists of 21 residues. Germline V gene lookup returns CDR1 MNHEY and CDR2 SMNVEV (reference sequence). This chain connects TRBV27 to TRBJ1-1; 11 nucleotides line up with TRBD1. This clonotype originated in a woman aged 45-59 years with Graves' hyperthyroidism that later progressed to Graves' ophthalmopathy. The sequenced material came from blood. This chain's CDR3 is CASSLSATGRGTGGLNTEAFF. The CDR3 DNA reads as TGTGCCAGCAGTTTATCGGCGACAGGGCGCGGGACAGGGGGACTGAACACTGAAGCTTTCTTT.